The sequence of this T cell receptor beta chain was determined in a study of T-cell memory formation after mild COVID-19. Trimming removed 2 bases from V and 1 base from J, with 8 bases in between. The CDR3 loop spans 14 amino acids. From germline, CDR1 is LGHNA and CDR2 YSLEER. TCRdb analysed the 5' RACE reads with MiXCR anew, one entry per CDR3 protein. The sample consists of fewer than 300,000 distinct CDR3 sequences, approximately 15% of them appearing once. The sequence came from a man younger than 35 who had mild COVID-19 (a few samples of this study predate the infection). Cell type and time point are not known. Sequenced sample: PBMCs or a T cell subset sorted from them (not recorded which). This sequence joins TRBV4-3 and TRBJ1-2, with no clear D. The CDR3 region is CASSQQRSNYGYTF. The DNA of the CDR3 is TGCGCCAGCAGCCAACAACGGAGTAACTATGGCTACACCTTC.